What follows is one T cell receptor (beta chain) and its context. Its antigen is as yet unknown. Other DNA sequences within the sample encode an identical CDR3. The CDR3 loop spans 13 amino acids. Germline CDR1 SGHRS, CDR2 YFSETQ. Deletions cut 0 bases from V and 2 bases from J, with 6 bases between. The data derive from a study of Tregs in tolerant kidney transplant recipients. Overall study results and limits: Findings come from small patient numbers and require larger validation. Activated donor B cell expansion appeared to reveal the most relevant donor-specific TCRbeta repertoire. Biological reproducibility was not directly addressed, but technical replication error appeared minimal.

TCRdb keeps only in-frame clones here, not all; method: immunoSEQ multiplex PCR. The sample includes 200,000 to 300,000 clones, roughly 80% of them seen just once. Unstimulated Tregs (CD4+CD25+CD127-) and CD4+CD25- non-Tregs were sorted from PBMCs. The clonotype originates from a human donor in good health. The chain carries TRBV5-1 and TRBJ2-7; D is undetermined. Specimen: CD4+ T cells from blood. The CDR3: CASSLEAAYEQYF. The DNA for the CDR3 is TGCGCCAGCAGCTTGGAGGCGGCCTACGAGCAGTACTTC.